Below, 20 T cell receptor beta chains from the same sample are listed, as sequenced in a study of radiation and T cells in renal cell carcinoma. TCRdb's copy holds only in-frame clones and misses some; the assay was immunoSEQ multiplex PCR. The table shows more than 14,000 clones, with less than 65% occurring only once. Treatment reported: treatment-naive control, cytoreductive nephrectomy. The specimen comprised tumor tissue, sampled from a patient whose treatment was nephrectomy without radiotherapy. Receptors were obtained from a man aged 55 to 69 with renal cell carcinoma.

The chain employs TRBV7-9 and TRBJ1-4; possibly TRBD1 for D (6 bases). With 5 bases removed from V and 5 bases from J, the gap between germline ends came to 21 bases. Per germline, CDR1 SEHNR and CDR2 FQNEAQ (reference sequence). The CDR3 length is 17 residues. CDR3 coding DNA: TGTGCCAGCAGCCAAGATCCAGATATAGGGGGGAATGAAAAACTGTTTTTT. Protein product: CASSQDPDIGGNEKLFF.

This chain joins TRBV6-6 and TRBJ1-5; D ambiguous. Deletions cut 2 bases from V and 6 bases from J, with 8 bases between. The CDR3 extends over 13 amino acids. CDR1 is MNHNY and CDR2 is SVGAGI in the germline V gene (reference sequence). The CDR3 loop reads CASSYDFRQPQHF. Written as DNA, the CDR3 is TGTGCCAGCAGTTACGACTTTCGTCAGCCCCAGCATTTT.

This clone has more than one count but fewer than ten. CDR3 residues: CASSPLLQGRRTDTQYF. The CDR3 region has the DNA TGTGCCAGCAGCCCCTTACTACAGGGGCGTAGGACAGATACGCAGTATTTT. The chain combines TRBV9 with TRBJ2-3; 7 bases are a match to TRBD1. V gave up 4 bases and J gave up 3 bases; unmatched junction bases: 14. The CDR3 is made up of 17 amino acids. Per germline, CDR1 SGDLS and CDR2 YYNGEE.

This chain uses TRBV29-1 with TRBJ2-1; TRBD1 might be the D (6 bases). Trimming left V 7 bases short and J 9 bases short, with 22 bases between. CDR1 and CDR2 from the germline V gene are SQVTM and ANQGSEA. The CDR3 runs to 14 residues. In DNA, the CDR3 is TGCAGCGCGGAAAGTAGGGCTAGCAGGGGTGAGCAGTTCTTC. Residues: CSAESRASRGEQFF.

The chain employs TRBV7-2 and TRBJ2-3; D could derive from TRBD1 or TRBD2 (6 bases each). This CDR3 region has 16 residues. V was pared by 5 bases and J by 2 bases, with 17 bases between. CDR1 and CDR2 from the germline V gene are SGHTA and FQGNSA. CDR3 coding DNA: TGTGCCAGCAGCCTATTAGGTGGGGGGCTCACAGATACGCAGTATTTT. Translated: CASSLLGGGLTDTQYF.

CDR3 sequence: CASSRTDETQYF. In DNA form, the CDR3 reads TGTGCCAGCAGCAGGACCGATGAGACCCAGTACTTC. The V and J genes are TRBV5-4 and TRBJ2-5, with unresolved D. Germline V CDR1 and CDR2: SGHNT, YYREEE (reference sequence). CDR3 length equals 12 residues. V lost 4 bases and J lost 5, with 9 bases in between.

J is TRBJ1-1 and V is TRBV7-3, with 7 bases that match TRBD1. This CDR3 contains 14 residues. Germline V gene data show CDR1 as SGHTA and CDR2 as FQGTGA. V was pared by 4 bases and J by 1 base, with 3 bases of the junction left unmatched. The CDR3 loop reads CASSSTGENTEAFF. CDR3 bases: TGTGCCAGCAGCTCAACAGGGGAGAACACTGAAGCTTTCTTT.

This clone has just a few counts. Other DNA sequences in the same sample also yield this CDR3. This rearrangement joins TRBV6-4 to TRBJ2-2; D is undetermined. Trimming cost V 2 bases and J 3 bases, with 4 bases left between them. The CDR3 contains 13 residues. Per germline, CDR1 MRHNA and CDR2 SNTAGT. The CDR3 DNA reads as TGTGCCAGCAGTGACAGGGACACCGGGGAGCTGTTTTTT. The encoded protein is CASSDRDTGELFF.

CDR3 residues: CASRGLLASWITGELFF. CDR3 DNA: TGTGCCAGTAGGGGTTTATTGGCCAGCTGGATCACCGGGGAGCTGTTTTTT. V is TRBV19 and J is TRBJ2-2; D unclear. Germline CDR1 is LNHDA and CDR2 is SQIVND (reference sequence). Deletions cut 6 bases from V and 4 bases from J, with 21 bases between. The CDR3 runs to 17 residues.

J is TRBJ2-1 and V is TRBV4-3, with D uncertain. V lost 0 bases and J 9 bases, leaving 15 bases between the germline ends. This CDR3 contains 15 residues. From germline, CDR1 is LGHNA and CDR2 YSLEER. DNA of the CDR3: TGCGCCAGCAGCCAAGATGGGTCGGCCTCCGGTGAGCAGTTCTTC. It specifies CASSQDGSASGEQFF.

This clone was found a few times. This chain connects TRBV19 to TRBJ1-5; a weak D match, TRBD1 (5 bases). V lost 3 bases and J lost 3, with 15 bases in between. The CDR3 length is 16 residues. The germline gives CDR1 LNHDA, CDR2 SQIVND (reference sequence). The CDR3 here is CASSIGHSGPNQPQHF. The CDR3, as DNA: TGTGCCAGTAGTATCGGTCACTCGGGGCCCAATCAGCCCCAGCATTTT.

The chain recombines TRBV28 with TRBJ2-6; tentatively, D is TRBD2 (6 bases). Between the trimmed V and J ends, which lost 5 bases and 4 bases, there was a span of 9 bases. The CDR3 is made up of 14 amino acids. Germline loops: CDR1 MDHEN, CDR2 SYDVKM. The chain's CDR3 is CASSLGGGANVLTF. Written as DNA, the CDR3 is TGTGCCAGCAGTCTGGGAGGCGGGGCCAACGTCCTGACTTTC.

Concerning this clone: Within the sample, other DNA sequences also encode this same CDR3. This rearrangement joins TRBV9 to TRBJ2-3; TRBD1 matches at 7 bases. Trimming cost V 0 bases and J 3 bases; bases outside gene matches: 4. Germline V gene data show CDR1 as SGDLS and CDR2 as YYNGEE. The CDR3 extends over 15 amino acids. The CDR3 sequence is CASSVEQGRTDTQYF. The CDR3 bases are TGTGCCAGCAGCGTAGAACAGGGGCGGACAGATACGCAGTATTTT.

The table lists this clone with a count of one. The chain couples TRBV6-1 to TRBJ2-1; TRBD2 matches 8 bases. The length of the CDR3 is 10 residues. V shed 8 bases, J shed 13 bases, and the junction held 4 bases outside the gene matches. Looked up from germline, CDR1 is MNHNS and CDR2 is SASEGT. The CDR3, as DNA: TGTGCCAGCGGACTAGCTGATCAGTTCTTC. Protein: CASGLADQFF.

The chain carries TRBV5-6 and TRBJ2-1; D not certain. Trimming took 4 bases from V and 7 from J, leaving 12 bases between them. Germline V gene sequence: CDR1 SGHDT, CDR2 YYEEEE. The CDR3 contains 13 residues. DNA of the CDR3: TGTGCCAGCAGCACTCCGGTCGGGAATGAGCAGTTCTTC. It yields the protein CASSTPVGNEQFF.

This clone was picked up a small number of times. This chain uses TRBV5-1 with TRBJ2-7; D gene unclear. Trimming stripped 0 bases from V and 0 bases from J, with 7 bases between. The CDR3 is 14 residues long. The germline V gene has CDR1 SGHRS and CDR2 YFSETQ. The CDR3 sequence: CASSLGDDSYEQYF. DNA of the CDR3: TGCGCCAGCAGCTTGGGTGATGACTCCTACGAGCAGTACTTC.

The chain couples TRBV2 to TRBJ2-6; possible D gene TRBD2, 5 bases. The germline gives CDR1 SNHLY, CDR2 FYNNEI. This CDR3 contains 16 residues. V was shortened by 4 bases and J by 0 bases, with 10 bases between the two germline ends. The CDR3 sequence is CASSGGIGSGANVLTF. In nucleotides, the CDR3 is TGTGCCAGCAGTGGAGGGATTGGCTCTGGGGCCAACGTCCTGACTTTC.

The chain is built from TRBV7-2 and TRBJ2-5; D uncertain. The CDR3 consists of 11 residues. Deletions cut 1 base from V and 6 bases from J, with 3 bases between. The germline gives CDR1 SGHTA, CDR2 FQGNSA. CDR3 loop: CASSLGQTQYF. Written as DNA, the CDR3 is TGTGCCAGCAGCTTAGGCCAGACCCAGTACTTC. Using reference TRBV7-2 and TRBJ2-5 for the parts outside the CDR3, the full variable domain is GAGVSQSPSNKVTEKGKDVELRCDPISGHTALYWYRQSLGQGLEFLIYFQGNSAPDKSGLPSDRFSAERTGGSVSTLTIQRTQQEDSAVYLCASSLGQTQYFGPGTRLLVL.

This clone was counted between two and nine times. In nucleotides, the CDR3 is TGCGCCAGCAGTGAGTCCCCTGGACAGGGGGCATCAACCCGGGGAGAGGAGCAGTACTTC. Translated, it gives CASSESPGQGASTRGEEQYF. This chain connects TRBV10-1 to TRBJ2-7; TRBD1 agrees at 11 bases. Germline CDR1 is WNHNN and CDR2 is SYGVQD (reference sequence). The CDR3 has 20 residues. J was trimmed by 7 bases and V by 0 bases; bases with no gene match: 20.

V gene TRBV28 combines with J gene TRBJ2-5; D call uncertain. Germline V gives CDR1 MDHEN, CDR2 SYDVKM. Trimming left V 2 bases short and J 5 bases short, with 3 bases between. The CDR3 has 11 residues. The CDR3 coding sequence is TGTGCCAGCAGTTTAGAGGAGACCCAGTACTTC. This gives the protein CASSLEETQYF.